A single sample is the source of the 10 T cell receptor beta chains below, sequenced in a study of vaccination and CD4 T cells after COVID-19. The treatment here: approximately nine-day PBMC culture with coronavirus spike peptide pools or control peptides (ViraFEST assay). No cognate antigen is known for these TCRs. Researchers used the Oncomine TCR Beta short-read assay to sequence DNA from cultured CD4+ T cells. TCRdb re-analysed the PCR reads in MiXCR, keeping a single row per CDR3 protein. The sample shows more than 10,000 distinct CDR3 sequences, roughly half of them seen only once. Sequencing was done on a sample of CD4+ T cells from blood, cultured in vitro. These receptors were obtained from a human donor who had recovered from COVID-19.

This clonotype occurred a few times. The chain has TRBV20-1 and TRBJ1-4; 9 bases fit TRBD1. CDR3 length: 13 residues. Germline assignment: CDR1 DFQATT and CDR2 SNEGSKA (reference sequence). J gave up 7 bases and V 5 bases, and 5 bases lay outside the gene matches. The CDR3 protein is CSAYDRGSEKLFF. In DNA, the CDR3 is TGCAGTGCTTATGACAGGGGGAGTGAAAAACTGTTTTTT.

This clonotype was counted a few times. The chain couples TRBV20-1 to TRBJ1-5, with 7 nucleotides matching TRBD1. Unmatched junction bases numbered 11, after V lost 4 bases and J lost 2 bases. The CDR3 has 16 amino acids. Germline V gives CDR1 DFQATT, CDR2 SNEGSKA (reference sequence). The CDR3 protein is CSANQMTGWGNQPQHF. In nucleotides, the CDR3 is TGCAGTGCTAACCAGATGACAGGGTGGGGCAATCAGCCCCAGCATTTT.

The table lists this clonotype with a few counts. The V gene is TRBV30, the J gene TRBJ1-6; the match to TRBD1 covers 9 bases. Germline V gene lookup returns CDR1 GTSNPN and CDR2 SVGIG (reference sequence). CDR3 length: 14 residues. The junction had 9 bases not matched to a gene; V was cut back by 4 bases and J by 11 bases. CDR3 protein: CAWMRQGVMTPLHF. CDR3 in DNA: TGTGCCTGGATGAGACAGGGGGTTATGACACCCCTCCACTTT.

This clonotype showed up just a few times. CDR3 sequence reads: CASSPTSGGYEQYF. In nucleotides, the CDR3 is TGTGCCAGCAGTCCCACTAGCGGGGGATACGAGCAGTACTTC. The chain recombines TRBV12-3 or TRBV12-4 with TRBJ2-7; 11 nucleotides align to TRBD2. This CDR3 spans 14 amino acids. The V segment lost 5 bases and the J segment 4 bases; nucleotides outside the gene matches: 4.

The chain uses TRBV7-9 and TRBJ2-7, with D possibly being TRBD2 (6 bases). This CDR3 spans 14 amino acids. The germline gives CDR1 SEHNR, CDR2 FQNEAQ (reference sequence). V lost 3 bases and J 5 bases, leaving 14 bases between the germline ends. CDR3 DNA sequence: TGTGCCAGCAGCTTGAGGGGACTTAAGAACGAGCAGTACTTC. This codes for CASSLRGLKNEQYF.

The chain joins TRBV20-1 to TRBJ2-1; perhaps D is TRBD1 or TRBD2 (5 bases each). The CDR3 is 14 amino acids. V dropped 5 bases and J dropped 2 bases, with 13 bases sitting between them. From germline, CDR1 is DFQATT and CDR2 SNEGSKA (reference sequence). This CDR3 reads CSAHRDPTYNEQFF. CDR3 DNA: TGCAGTGCTCACCGGGACCCAACCTACAATGAGCAGTTCTTC.

The rearrangement links TRBV24-1 to TRBJ2-3, with TRBD2 identical over 12 bases. Germline loops: CDR1 KGHDR, CDR2 SFDVKD. With 4 bases clipped from V and 2 bases from J, the junction kept 6 bases outside the gene matches. The CDR3 loop spans 17 amino acids. The CDR3 loop is CATSDRGLAGSTDTQYF. The CDR3 DNA follows: TGTGCCACCAGTGACCGAGGACTAGCGGGATCCACAGATACGCAGTATTTT.

The CDR3 reads CSVPKDSGETQYF. The DNA of the CDR3 is TGCAGTGTCCCGAAGGATAGCGGAGAGACCCAGTACTTC. This chain uses TRBV20-1 with TRBJ2-5, with D possibly TRBD2 on 6 matching bases. CDR1 is DFQATT and CDR2 is SNEGSKA in the germline V gene (reference sequence). The length of the CDR3 is 13 residues. V was shortened by 7 bases and J by 4 bases, with 16 bases between the two germline ends.

In this sample, this clonotype turned up a few times. The rearrangement joins TRBV20-1 to TRBJ1-4; tentative D call: TRBD1 (5 bases). CDR3 length: 14 amino acids. The ends were cut back, 3 bases at V and 8 bases at J, with 16 bases in the middle. Germline lookup yields CDR1 DFQATT and CDR2 SNEGSKA (reference sequence). CDR3 residues: CSASSSPRAEKLFF. CDR3 in DNA: TGCAGTGCTAGTTCTTCCCCCAGGGCGGAAAAACTGTTTTTT.

This clonotype was seen a few times. The chain combines TRBV12-3 or TRBV12-4 with TRBJ2-1; 9 nucleotides agree with TRBD1. With 4 bases clipped from V and 6 bases from J, the junction kept 10 bases outside the gene matches. The CDR3 spans 16 residues. Here the CDR3 DNA reads TGTGCCAGCAGTTCCGGGACAGGGATGGGGGGCAATGAGCAGTTCTTC. It codes for CASSSGTGMGGNEQFF.